This TCR beta chain was documented in a study of blood T cell repertoires in COVID-19. Using immunoSEQ multiplex PCR, the repertoire was profiled, and TCRdb retains in-frame clones only, with some absent. The table lists roughly 310,000 clones, 89% of them singletons. V lost 0 bases and J 10 bases, leaving 13 bases between the germline ends. CDR3 length equals 14 residues. The germline V gene has CDR1 MNHNY and CDR2 SVGAGI (reference sequence). V usage is TRBV6-6 and J usage is TRBJ2-1; D may be TRBD2 (6 bases). The clonotype originates from a woman aged 40-49 years who had recovered from COVID-19. The sample comprised PBMCs or T cells enriched from blood (not recorded which). The chain's CDR3 is CASSYSIAGGEQFF. The CDR3 nucleotides are TGTGCCAGCAGTTACTCCATCGCCGGGGGAGAGCAGTTCTTC.